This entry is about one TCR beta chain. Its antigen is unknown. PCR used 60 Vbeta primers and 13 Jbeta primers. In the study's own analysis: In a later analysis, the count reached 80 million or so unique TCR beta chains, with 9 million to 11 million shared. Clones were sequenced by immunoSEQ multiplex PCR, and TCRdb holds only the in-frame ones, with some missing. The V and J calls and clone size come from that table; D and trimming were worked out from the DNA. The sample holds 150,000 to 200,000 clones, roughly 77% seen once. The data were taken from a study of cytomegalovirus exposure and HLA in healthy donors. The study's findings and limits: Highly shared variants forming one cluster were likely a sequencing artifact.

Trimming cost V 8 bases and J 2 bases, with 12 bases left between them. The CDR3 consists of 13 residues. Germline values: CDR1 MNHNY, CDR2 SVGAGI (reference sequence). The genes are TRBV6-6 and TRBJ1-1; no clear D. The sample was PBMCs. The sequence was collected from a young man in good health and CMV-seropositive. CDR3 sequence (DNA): TGTGCCAGCCTGGTCCCAGGAAACACTGAAGCTTTCTTT. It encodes CASLVPGNTEAFF.